These 10 T cell receptor beta chains share one sample of origin, sequenced in a study of T-cell reconstitution after alpha-beta-depleted transplantation in children. Unique molecular identifiers were incorporated during preparation of the TCRbeta library. Using its own MiXCR run on the PCR reads, TCRdb lists one record per CDR3 protein. The data contain hundreds of thousands of distinct CDR3 sequences, 13% of them singletons. Sequences were derived from PBMCs, mostly from graft donor cells, sampled 360 days after TCRalphabeta/CD19-depleted stem cell transplant. The receptors were sampled from a male patient between 5 and 17 years old who had a stem cell transplant for acute myeloid leukemia, so the T cells may come from the graft donor.

This clonotype was found a few times. J is TRBJ1-2 and V is TRBV7-8; 8 nucleotides agree with TRBD1. CDR3 length: 15 amino acids. CDR1 and CDR2 (germline): SGHVS, FQNEAQ. V gave up 4 bases and J gave up 7 bases; unmatched junction bases: 11. CDR3 DNA: TGTGCCAGCAGCTCGGGGACAGGACTATTTGGTGGCTACACCTTC. It encodes CASSSGTGLFGGYTF.

This clonotype was recorded a few times. The chain couples TRBV4-3 to TRBJ2-1; D perhaps matches TRBD2 (6 bases). There are 17 residues in the CDR3. V was clipped by 2 bases and J by 8 bases, with 22 bases between them. Germline CDR1 LGHNA, CDR2 YSLEER. CDR3 in DNA: TGCGCCAGCAGCCAATCCGGGATTATAGGAGGGGTCGATGAGCAGTTCTTC. Translated: CASSQSGIIGGVDEQFF.

The gene calls are TRBV12-3 or TRBV12-4 and TRBJ1-1; D uncertain. The CDR3 sequence is 11 residues long. V was shortened by 5 bases and J by 7 bases, with 8 bases between the two germline ends. In DNA form, the CDR3 reads TGTGCCAGCAGTGAATCAATTGAAGCTTTCTTT. This codes for CASSESIEAFF.

This clonotype was counted ten times or more. J is TRBJ2-7 and V is TRBV28, with 7 nucleotides matching TRBD1. Germline V gene sequence: CDR1 MDHEN, CDR2 SYDVKM. V lost 3 bases, J lost 2 bases, and 1 base stayed unmatched. The CDR3 totals 13 residues. CDR3 sequence: CASSFGQAYEQYF. DNA for the CDR3: TGTGCCAGCAGTTTTGGACAGGCCTACGAGCAGTACTTC. The complete variable domain, with remaining parts taken from reference TRBV28 and TRBJ2-7, reads DVKVTQSSRYLVKRTGEKVFLECVQDMDHENMFWYRQDPGLGLRLIYFSYDVKMKEKGDIPEGYSVSREKKERFSLILESASTNQTSMYLCASSFGQAYEQYFGPGTRLTVT.

The CDR3 loop is CASSESIGAYGYTF. CDR3 DNA: TGTGCCAGCAGTGAATCTATAGGGGCCTATGGCTACACCTTC. J is TRBJ1-2 and V is TRBV25-1, with D possibly TRBD1 on 5 matching bases. The germline CDR1 and CDR2 sequences are MGHDK and SYGVNS. This CDR3 has 14 amino acids. Trimming cost V 1 base and J 4 bases, with 10 bases left between them.

CDR3: CASSFLGPAKLPLHF. In DNA, the CDR3 is TGTGCCAGCAGTTTTTTGGGCCCGGCCAAATTACCCCTCCACTTT. The V gene is TRBV28, the J gene TRBJ1-6; D call uncertain. This CDR3 contains 15 residues. V was trimmed by 3 bases and J by 12 bases, leaving 18 bases between them. Germline CDR1 is MDHEN and CDR2 is SYDVKM.

This clonotype was counted many times. J is TRBJ2-3 and V is TRBV12-3 or TRBV12-4; 12 nucleotides match TRBD1. V dropped 5 bases and J dropped 5; count of bases not matched to a gene: 8. The CDR3 is made up of 16 amino acids. The CDR3 spells CASSPGTGGLLDTQYF. CDR3 sequence (DNA): TGTGCCAGCAGTCCCGGGACAGGGGGCCTCTTAGATACGCAGTATTTT.

This clonotype appeared a few times. This rearrangement joins TRBV24-1 to TRBJ2-7, with D uncertain. The CDR3 consists of 12 residues. Looked up from germline, CDR1 is KGHDR and CDR2 is SFDVKD. Trimming removed 9 bases at V and 7 bases at J, with 15 bases between. The CDR3 bases are TGTGCCACCGGCCAGACGACTGATGAGCAGTACTTC. Its protein product is CATGQTTDEQYF.

There are many counts of this clonotype. The chain is built from TRBV28 and TRBJ2-1, with 13 bases identical to TRBD2. The CDR3 extends over 18 amino acids. V gave up 6 bases and J gave up 1 base; unmatched junction bases: 9. CDR1 is MDHEN, CDR2 SYDVKM, per germline. The CDR3 nucleotides read TGTGCCAGCAGACGCCCGGGACTAGCGGGACCTTCCTACAATGAGCAGTTCTTC. Protein sequence: CASRRPGLAGPSYNEQFF.

This clonotype has only a few counts. The V gene is TRBV11-3, the J gene TRBJ2-3; D is uncertain. This CDR3 has 15 residues. The V and J ends lost 5 bases and 0 bases respectively, with 12 bases between them. Germline values: CDR1 SGHNT, CDR2 YENEEA. CDR3 sequence reads: CASSPSGQSTDTQYF. CDR3 nucleotide sequence: TGTGCCAGCAGCCCCTCGGGCCAGAGCACAGATACGCAGTATTTT. The full variable domain, with the rest looked up from reference TRBV11-3 and TRBJ2-3, is EAGVVQSPRYKIIEKKQPVAFWCNPISGHNTLYWYLQNLGQGPELLIRYENEEAVDDSQLPKDRFSAERLKGVDSTLKIQPAELGDSAVYLCASSPSGQSTDTQYFGPGTRLTVL.